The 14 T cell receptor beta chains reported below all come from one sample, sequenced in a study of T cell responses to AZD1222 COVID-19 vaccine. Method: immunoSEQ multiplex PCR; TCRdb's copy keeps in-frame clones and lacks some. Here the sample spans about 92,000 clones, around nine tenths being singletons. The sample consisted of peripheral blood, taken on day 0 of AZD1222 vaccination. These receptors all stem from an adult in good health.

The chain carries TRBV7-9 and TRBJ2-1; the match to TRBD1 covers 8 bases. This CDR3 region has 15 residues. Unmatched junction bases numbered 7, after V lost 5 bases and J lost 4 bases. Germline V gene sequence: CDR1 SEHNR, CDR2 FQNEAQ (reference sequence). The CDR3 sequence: CASSTGTGDYNEQFF. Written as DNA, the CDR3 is TGTGCCAGCAGCACCGGGACAGGCGATTACAATGAGCAGTTCTTC.

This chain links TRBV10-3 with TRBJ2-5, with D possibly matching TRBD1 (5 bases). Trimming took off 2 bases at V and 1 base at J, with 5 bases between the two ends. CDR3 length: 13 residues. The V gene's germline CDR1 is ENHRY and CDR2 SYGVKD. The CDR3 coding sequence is TGTGCCATCAGTGAGGACAGCCAAGAGACCCAGTACTTC. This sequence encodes CAISEDSQETQYF.

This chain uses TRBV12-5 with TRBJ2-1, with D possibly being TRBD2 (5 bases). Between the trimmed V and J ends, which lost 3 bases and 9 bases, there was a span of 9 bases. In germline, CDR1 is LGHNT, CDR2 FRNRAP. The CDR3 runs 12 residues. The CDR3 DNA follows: TGTGCTAGTGGTTTTCCCCGGGGTGAGCAGTTCTTC. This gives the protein CASGFPRGEQFF. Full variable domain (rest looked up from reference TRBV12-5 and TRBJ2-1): DARVTQTPRHKVTEMGQEVTMRCQPILGHNTVFWYRQTMMQGLELLAYFRNRAPLDDSGMPKDRFSAEMPDATLATLKIQPSEPRDSAVYFCASGFPRGEQFFGPGTRLTVL.

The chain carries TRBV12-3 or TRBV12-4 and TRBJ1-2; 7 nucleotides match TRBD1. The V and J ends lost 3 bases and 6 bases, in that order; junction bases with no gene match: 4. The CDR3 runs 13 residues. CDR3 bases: TGTGCCAGCAGTTTCATGACAGGGAATGGCTACACCTTC. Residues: CASSFMTGNGYTF.

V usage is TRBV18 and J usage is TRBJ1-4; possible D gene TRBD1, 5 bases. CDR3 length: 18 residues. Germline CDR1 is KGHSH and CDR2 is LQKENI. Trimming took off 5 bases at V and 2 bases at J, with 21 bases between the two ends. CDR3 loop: CASSSARLRVETNEKLFF. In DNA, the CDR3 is TGTGCCAGCTCATCGGCTCGACTCAGGGTAGAGACTAATGAAAAACTGTTTTTT. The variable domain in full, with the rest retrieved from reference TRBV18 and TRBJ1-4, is NAGVMQNPRHLVRRRGQEARLRCSPMKGHSHVYWYRQLPEEGLKFMVYLQKENIIDESGMPKERFSAEFPKEGPSILRIQQVVRGDSAAYFCASSSARLRVETNEKLFFGSGTQLSVL.

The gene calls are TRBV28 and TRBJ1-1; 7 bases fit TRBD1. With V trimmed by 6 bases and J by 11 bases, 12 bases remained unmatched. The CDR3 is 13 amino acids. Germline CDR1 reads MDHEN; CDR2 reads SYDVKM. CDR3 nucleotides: TGTGCCAGCAGATCCGACAGGGCGGTGGTTGCTTTCTTT. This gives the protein CASRSDRAVVAFF.

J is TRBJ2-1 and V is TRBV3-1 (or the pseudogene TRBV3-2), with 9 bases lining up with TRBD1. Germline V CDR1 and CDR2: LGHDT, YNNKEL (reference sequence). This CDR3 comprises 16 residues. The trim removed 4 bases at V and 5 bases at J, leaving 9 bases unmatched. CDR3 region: CASSPLSGQGNNEQFF. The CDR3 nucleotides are TGTGCCAGCAGCCCTCTTTCGGGACAGGGTAACAATGAGCAGTTCTTC.

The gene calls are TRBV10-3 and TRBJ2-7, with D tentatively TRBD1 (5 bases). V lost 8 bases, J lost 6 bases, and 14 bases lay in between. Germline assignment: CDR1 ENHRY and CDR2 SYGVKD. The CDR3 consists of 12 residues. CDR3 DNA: TGTGCCATCTTATCAGGGCAGGGCGAGCAGTACTTC. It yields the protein CAILSGQGEQYF.

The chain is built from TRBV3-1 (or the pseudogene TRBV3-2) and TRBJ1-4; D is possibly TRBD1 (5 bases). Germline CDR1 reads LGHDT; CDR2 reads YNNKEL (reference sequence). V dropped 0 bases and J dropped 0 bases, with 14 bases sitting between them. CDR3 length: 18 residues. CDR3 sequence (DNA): TGTGCCAGCAGCCAAGACCTACCAGGGTCTGCAACTAATGAAAAACTGTTTTTT. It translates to CASSQDLPGSATNEKLFF.

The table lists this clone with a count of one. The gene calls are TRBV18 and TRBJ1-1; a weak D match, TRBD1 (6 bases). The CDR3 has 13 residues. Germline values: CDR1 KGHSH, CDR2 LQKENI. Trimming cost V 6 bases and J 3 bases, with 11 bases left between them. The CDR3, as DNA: TGTGCCAGCTCGGACAGAGTTTACACTGAAGCTTTCTTT. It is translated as CASSDRVYTEAFF.

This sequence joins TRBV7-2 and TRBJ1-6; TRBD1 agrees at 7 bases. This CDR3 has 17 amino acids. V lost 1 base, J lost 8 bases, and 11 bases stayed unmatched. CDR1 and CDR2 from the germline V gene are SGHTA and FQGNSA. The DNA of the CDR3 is TGTGCCAGCAGCTTAGGCTCGGGACAGATTTTCGATTCACCCCTCCACTTT. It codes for CASSLGSGQIFDSPLHF.

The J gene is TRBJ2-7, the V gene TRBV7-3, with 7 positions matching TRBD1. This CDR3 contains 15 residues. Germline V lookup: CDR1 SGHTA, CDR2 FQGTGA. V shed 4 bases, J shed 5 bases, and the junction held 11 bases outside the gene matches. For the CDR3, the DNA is TGTGCCAGCAGCTCCGGACAGGTTTTGTTTCACGAGCAGTACTTC. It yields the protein CASSSGQVLFHEQYF. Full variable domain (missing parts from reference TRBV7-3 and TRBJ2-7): GAGVSQTPSNKVTEKGKYVELRCDPISGHTALYWYRQSLGQGPEFLIYFQGTGAADDSGLPNDRFFAVRPEGSVSTLKIQRTERGDSAVYLCASSSGQVLFHEQYFGPGTRLTVT.

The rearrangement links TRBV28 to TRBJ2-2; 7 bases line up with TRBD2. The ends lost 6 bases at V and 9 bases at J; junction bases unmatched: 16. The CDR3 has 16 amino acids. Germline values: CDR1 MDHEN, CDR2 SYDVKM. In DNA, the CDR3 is TGTGCCAGCAGCCGGAGCGGGACTCCTGGGCGCCGGGAGCTGTTTTTT. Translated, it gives CASSRSGTPGRRELFF.

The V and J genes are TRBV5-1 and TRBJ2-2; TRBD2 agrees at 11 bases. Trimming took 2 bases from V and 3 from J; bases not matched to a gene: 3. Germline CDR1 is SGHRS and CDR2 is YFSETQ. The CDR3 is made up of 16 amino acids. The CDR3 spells CASSLLAGVYTGELFF. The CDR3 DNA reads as TGCGCCAGCAGCTTACTAGCGGGAGTCTACACCGGGGAGCTGTTTTTT.